The clone carrying this T cell receptor beta chain was seen ten or more times. The repertoire was sequenced with immunoSEQ multiplex PCR; TCRdb's copy has only in-frame clones and lacks some. The sample carries 100,000 or so clones, 70% to 90% recorded once. This CDR3 region has 17 residues. V lost 1 base and J lost 8; bases outside the gene matches: 12. Germline lookup yields CDR1 LNHNV and CDR2 YYDKDF (reference sequence). These data are taken from a study of blood T cell repertoires in COVID-19. Study context: The United States, Italy and Spain provided the acute and convalescent COVID-19 samples.

The V and J genes are TRBV15 and TRBJ2-2; 8 bases are shared with TRBD2. The source of this sequence is a man aged 50 to 59 with active or convalescent COVID-19. Specimen: peripheral blood. DNA for the CDR3: TGTGCCACCAGCAGAGTAGCGGGAAATTATGGTACTGGGGAGCTGTTTTTT. Residues: CATSRVAGNYGTGELFF.